This TCR beta chain was obtained from a study of cytomegalovirus exposure and HLA in healthy donors. Study in general: The 120 validation repertoires used the same platform as the 550 to 800 first-cohort repertoires (as reported by a later analysis). General study results and limits: Fewer than 200 TCR beta chains were listed as cytomegalovirus-associated.

Assay: immunoSEQ multiplex PCR; the TCRdb copy retains only in-frame clones and omits some. Of 250,000 to 300,000 clones listed, 80% to 90% are singletons. Germline-derived CDR1 and CDR2 are SGHRS and YFSETQ. Trimming stripped 4 bases from V and 2 bases from J, with 18 bases between. CDR3 size: 17 residues. In regard to this clone: Its antigen is as yet unknown.

Separation from the approximately 670-subject first cohort characterized the approximately 120-subject validation cohort, to which the donors belonged. The V gene is TRBV5-1, the J gene TRBJ1-4, with D perhaps matching TRBD1 (5 bases). This TCR came from a woman between 18 and 29 years old in good health and CMV-seronegative. The sequenced sample was PBMCs. The CDR3 region has the DNA TGCGCCAGCAGCCCCGCGGATGGGGGGACGACTAATGAAAAACTGTTTTTT. It yields the protein CASSPADGGTTNEKLFF.